These 14 T cell receptor beta chains share one sample of origin, sequenced in a study of cytomegalovirus exposure and HLA in healthy donors. It was with 60 Vbeta and 13 Jbeta primers that the PCR ran. TCRdb keeps only in-frame clones here, not all; method: immunoSEQ multiplex PCR. The repertoire holds about 200,000 clones, with over 65% as singletons. Sequenced sample: PBMCs. The receptors derive from a man aged 18 to 29 in good health and CMV-seronegative.

The V gene is TRBV19, the J gene TRBJ2-1; 8 bases are a match to TRBD2. Trimming cost V 7 bases and J 0 bases; bases outside gene matches: 11. There are 17 residues in the CDR3. The germline V gene has CDR1 LNHDA and CDR2 SQIVND (reference sequence). CDR3 DNA sequence: TGTGCCAGTAAGGGGGGTCTAGCGGGCCGCTCCTACAATGAGCAGTTCTTC. This translates into CASKGGLAGRSYNEQFF.

The V and J genes are TRBV30 and TRBJ1-5; 10 nucleotides line up with TRBD1. The CDR3 has 13 residues. Germline assignment: CDR1 GTSNPN and CDR2 SVGIG (reference sequence). The V and J ends lost 5 bases and 5 bases, in that order; junction bases with no gene match: 3. CDR3 amino acids: CAWSTGGHQPQHF. CDR3 in DNA: TGTGCCTGGTCGACAGGGGGCCATCAGCCCCAGCATTTT.

V is TRBV12-5 and J is TRBJ2-1, with 7 positions matching TRBD2. The CDR3 extends over 14 amino acids. After removal of 3 bases from V and 8 bases from J, the junction contained 7 bases not matched to a gene. Per germline, CDR1 LGHNT and CDR2 FRNRAP. This CDR3 reads CASGFLTSRDEQFF. CDR3 nucleotides: TGTGCTAGTGGTTTCCTGACTAGCCGGGATGAGCAGTTCTTC.

This clone showed up just a few times. The chain is built from TRBV5-6 and TRBJ1-2; 8 nucleotides agree with TRBD1. CDR3 length: 13 residues. Germline V gene lookup returns CDR1 SGHDT and CDR2 YYEEEE. Trimming removed 1 base from V and 6 bases from J; junction bases left unmatched: 2. CDR3 sequence reads: CASSLQGADGYTF. The DNA of the CDR3 is TGTGCCAGCAGCTTGCAGGGGGCAGATGGCTACACCTTC. The whole variable domain, filled in from reference TRBV5-6 and TRBJ1-2, reads DAGVTQSPTHLIKTRGQQVTLRCSPKSGHDTVSWYQQALGQGPQFIFQYYEEEERQRGNFPDRFSGHQFPNYSSELNVNALLLGDSALYLCASSLQGADGYTFGSGTRLTVV.

This chain connects TRBV28 to TRBJ1-4; D remains ambiguous. Germline lookup yields CDR1 MDHEN and CDR2 SYDVKM. The CDR3 extends over 14 amino acids. The ends were cut back, 4 bases at V and 8 bases at J, with 14 bases in the middle. This chain's CDR3 is CASSSYYGGEKLFF. In nucleotides, the CDR3 is TGTGCCAGCAGTTCATACTATGGCGGGGAAAAACTGTTTTTT.

The V and J genes are TRBV21-1 and TRBJ1-1; TRBD1, the D gene given by the table, was not confirmed from the DNA. TRBV21-1 is flagged as a pseudogene. The CDR3 extends over 14 amino acids. This CDR3 is CASSLTGTGTEAFF. The CDR3 nucleotides are TGTGCCAGCAGCTTGACAGGGACAGGGACTGAAGCTTTCTTT.

The chain combines TRBV18 with TRBJ2-5; D is perhaps TRBD1 (6 bases). Between the trimmed V and J ends, which lost 6 bases and 5 bases, there was a span of 13 bases. The CDR3 consists of 13 residues. Germline V gene data show CDR1 as KGHSH and CDR2 as LQKENI. CDR3 loop: CASSRDISETQYF. In DNA form, the CDR3 reads TGTGCCAGCTCCCGGGACATCAGCGAGACCCAGTACTTC.

The chain links TRBV5-8 to TRBJ2-1; tentatively, D is TRBD1 (5 bases). Germline values: CDR1 SGHTS, CDR2 YDEGEE. Deletions cut 4 bases from V and 0 bases from J, with 14 bases between. The CDR3 consists of 16 residues. CDR3 sequence: CASSPLKGLSYNEQFF. Here the CDR3 DNA reads TGTGCCAGCAGCCCCCTAAAGGGGCTCTCCTACAATGAGCAGTTCTTC.

The V and J genes are TRBV6-5 and TRBJ1-4, with D possibly being TRBD1 (6 bases). Looked up from germline, CDR1 is MNHEY and CDR2 is SVGAGI. The length of the CDR3 is 15 residues. Deletions cut 5 bases from V and 4 bases from J, with 14 bases between. The CDR3 loop reads CASSTPGHGNEKLFF. CDR3 sequence (DNA): TGTGCCAGCAGTACCCCGGGACATGGTAATGAAAAACTGTTTTTT.

The V gene is TRBV21-1, the J gene TRBJ2-6; TRBD1 is the table's D call, not checked against the DNA. TRBV21-1 is given as a pseudogene. This CDR3 contains 21 residues. The CDR3: CASSKEGGSEDRGPGANVLTF. CDR3 DNA sequence: TGTGCCAGCAGCAAAGAAGGGGGTAGTGAGGACAGGGGGCCTGGGGCCAACGTCCTGACTTTC.

CDR3 residues: CASSTGGGQGYTF. Here the CDR3 DNA reads TGTGCCAGCAGCACTGGGGGGGGGCAGGGCTACACCTTC. The genes are TRBV6-5 and TRBJ1-2, with a tentative D call TRBD1 (6 bases). The CDR3 extends over 13 amino acids. Trimming pared 6 bases from V and 8 bases from J, leaving 16 bases between. Germline loops: CDR1 MNHEY, CDR2 SVGAGI.

This clone was detected only once. CDR3 sequence: CASSLSGATQETQYF. CDR3 nucleotides: TGTGCCAGCAGTCTTAGCGGGGCAACCCAAGAGACCCAGTACTTC. The chain has TRBV28 and TRBJ2-5; TRBD2 matches 8 bases. This CDR3 has 15 amino acids. The germline gives CDR1 MDHEN, CDR2 SYDVKM. V was clipped by 5 bases and J by 1 base; unmatched bases: 6.

V usage is TRBV30 and J usage is TRBJ1-3; 7 nucleotides agree with TRBD1. The CDR3 is 15 amino acids. CDR1 is GTSNPN and CDR2 is SVGIG in the germline V gene (reference sequence). Trimming cost V 0 bases and J 2 bases; bases outside gene matches: 4. The CDR3 nucleotides are TGTGCCTGGAGTGTAGGGGGCAGGGCTGGAAACACCATATATTTT. This translates into CAWSVGGRAGNTIYF.

This clone was detected once. The chain links TRBV19 to TRBJ2-1; TRBD1 agrees at 7 bases. In germline, CDR1 is LNHDA, CDR2 SQIVND (reference sequence). V dropped 3 bases and J dropped 7; count of bases not matched to a gene: 6. The CDR3 consists of 14 residues. The CDR3 protein is CASSIGTRGNEQFF. The CDR3 nucleotides are TGTGCCAGTAGTATCGGTACCAGGGGGAATGAGCAGTTCTTC.